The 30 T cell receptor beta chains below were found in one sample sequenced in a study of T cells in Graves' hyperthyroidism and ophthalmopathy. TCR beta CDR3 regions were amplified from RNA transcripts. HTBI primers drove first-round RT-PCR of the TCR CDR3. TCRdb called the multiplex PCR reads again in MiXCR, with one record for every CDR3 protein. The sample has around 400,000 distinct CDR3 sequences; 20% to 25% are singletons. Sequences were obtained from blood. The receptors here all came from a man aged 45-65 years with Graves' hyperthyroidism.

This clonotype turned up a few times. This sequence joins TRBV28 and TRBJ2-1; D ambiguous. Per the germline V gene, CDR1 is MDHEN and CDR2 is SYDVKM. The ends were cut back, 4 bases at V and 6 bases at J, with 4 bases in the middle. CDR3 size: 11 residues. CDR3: CASSSANEQFF. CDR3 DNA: TGTGCCAGCAGTTCCGCCAATGAGCAGTTCTTC.

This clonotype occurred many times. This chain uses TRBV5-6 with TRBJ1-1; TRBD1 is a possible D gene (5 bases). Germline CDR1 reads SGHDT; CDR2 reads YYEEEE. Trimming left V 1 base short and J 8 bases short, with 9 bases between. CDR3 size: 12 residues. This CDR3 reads CASSLQQAEAFF. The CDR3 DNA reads TGTGCCAGCAGCTTGCAACAGGCCGAAGCTTTCTTT.

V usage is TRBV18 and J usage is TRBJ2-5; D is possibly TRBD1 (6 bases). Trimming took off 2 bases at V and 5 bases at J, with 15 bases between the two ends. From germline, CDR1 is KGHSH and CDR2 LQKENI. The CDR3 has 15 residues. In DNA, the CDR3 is TGTGCCAGCTCACCATTCGGACAGTCTGGTGAGACCCAGTACTTC. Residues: CASSPFGQSGETQYF.

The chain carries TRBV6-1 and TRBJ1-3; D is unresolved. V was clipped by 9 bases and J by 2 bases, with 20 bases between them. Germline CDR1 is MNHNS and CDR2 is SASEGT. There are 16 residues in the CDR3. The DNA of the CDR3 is TGTGCCAGTTCCCAAAGGCTCCGGGCAGCTGGAAACACCATATATTTT. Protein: CASSQRLRAAGNTIYF.

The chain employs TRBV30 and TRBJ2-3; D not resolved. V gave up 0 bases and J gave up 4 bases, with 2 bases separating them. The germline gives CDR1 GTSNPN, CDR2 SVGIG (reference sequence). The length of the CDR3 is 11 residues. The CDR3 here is CAWSVSDTQYF. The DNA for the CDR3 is TGTGCCTGGAGTGTATCAGATACGCAGTATTTT.

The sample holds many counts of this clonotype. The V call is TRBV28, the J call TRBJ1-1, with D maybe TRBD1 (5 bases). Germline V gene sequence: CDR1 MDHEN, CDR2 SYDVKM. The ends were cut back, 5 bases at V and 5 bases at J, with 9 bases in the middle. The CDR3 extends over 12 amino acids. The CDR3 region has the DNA TGTGCCAGCAGTCCAGACAGTACTGAAGCTTTCTTT. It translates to CASSPDSTEAFF.

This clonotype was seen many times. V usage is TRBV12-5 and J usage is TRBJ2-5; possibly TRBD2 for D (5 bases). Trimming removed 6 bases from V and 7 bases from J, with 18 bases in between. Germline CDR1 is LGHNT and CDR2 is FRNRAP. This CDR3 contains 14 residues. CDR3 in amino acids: CASGTTPLEGTQYF. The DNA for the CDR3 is TGTGCTAGTGGGACCACGCCTCTTGAGGGGACCCAGTACTTC.

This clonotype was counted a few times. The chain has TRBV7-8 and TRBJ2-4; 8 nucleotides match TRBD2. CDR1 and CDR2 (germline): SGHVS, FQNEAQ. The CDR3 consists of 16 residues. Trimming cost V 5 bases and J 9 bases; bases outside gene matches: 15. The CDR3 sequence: CASSPQASGSVFIQYF. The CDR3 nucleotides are TGTGCCAGCAGCCCCCAAGCCAGCGGGAGCGTTTTCATTCAGTACTTC.

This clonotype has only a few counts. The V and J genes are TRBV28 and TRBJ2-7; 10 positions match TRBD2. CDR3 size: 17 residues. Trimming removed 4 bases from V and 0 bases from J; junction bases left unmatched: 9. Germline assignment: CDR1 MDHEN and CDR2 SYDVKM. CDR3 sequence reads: CASSSLAGEGRSYEQYF. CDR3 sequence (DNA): TGTGCCAGCAGTTCCCTAGCGGGAGAAGGCCGCTCCTACGAGCAGTACTTC.

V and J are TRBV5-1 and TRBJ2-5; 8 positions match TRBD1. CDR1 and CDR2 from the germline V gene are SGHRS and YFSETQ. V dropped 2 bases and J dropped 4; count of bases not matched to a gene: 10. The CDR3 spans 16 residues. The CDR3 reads CASSFTQGAQGETQYF. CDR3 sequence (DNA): TGCGCCAGCAGCTTCACCCAGGGGGCGCAGGGAGAGACCCAGTACTTC. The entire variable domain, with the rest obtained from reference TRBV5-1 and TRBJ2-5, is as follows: KAGVTQTPRYLIKTRGQQVTLSCSPISGHRSVSWYQQTPGQGLQFLFEYFSETQRNKGNFPGRFSGRQFSNSRSEMNVSTLELGDSALYLCASSFTQGAQGETQYFGPGTRLLVL.

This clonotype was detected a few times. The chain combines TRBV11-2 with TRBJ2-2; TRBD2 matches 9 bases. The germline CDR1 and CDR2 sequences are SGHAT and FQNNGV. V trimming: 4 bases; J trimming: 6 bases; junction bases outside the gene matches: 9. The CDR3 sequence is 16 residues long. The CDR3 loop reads CASSSRLAVTPGELFF. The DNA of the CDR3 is TGTGCCAGCAGCTCCAGACTAGCGGTTACACCCGGGGAGCTGTTTTTT.

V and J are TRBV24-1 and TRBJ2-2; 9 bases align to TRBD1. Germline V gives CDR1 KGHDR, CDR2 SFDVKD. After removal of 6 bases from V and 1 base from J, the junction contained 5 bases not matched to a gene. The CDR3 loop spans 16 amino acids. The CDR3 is CATSNSGQGNTGELFF. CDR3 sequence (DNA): TGTGCCACCAGTAACTCGGGACAGGGGAACACCGGGGAGCTGTTTTTT.

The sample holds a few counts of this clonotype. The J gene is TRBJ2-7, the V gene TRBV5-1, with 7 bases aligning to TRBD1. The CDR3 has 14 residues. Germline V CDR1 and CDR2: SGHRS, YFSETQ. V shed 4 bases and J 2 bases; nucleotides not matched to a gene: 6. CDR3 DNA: TGCGCCAGCAGCCGGGACAGTGAAACCTACGAGCAGTACTTC. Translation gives CASSRDSETYEQYF. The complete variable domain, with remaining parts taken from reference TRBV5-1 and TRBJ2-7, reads KAGVTQTPRYLIKTRGQQVTLSCSPISGHRSVSWYQQTPGQGLQFLFEYFSETQRNKGNFPGRFSGRQFSNSRSEMNVSTLELGDSALYLCASSRDSETYEQYFGPGTRLTVT.

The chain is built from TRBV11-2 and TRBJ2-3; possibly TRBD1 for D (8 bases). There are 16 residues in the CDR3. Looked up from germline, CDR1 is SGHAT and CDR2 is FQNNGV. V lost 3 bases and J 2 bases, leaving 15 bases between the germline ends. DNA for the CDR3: TGTGCCAGCAGCTTCAGGGGGCGGGGGCCCACAGATACGCAGTATTTT. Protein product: CASSFRGRGPTDTQYF.

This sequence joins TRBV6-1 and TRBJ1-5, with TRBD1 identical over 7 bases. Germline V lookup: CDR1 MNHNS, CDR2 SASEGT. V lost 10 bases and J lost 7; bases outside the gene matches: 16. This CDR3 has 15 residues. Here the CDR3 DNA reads TGTGCCACTCTCCGACAGGGAAAGTCGGGACAGCCCCAGCATTTT. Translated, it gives CATLRQGKSGQPQHF.

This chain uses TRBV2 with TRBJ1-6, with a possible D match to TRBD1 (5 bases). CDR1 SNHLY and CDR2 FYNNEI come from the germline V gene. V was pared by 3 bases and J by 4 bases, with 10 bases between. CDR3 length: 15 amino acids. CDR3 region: CASSEETAYNSPLHF. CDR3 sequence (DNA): TGTGCCAGCAGTGAGGAGACAGCTTATAATTCACCCCTCCACTTT.

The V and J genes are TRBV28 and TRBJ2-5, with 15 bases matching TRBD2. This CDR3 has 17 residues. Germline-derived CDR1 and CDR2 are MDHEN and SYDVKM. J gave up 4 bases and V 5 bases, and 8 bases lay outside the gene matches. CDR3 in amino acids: CASSRTSGRAVGETQYF. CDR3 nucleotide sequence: TGTGCCAGCAGTAGGACTAGCGGGAGGGCCGTGGGAGAGACCCAGTACTTC.

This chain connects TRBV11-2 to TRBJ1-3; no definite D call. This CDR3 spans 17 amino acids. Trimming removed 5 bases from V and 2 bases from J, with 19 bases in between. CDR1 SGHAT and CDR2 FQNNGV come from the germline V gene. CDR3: CASSGRELGAAGNTIYF. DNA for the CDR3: TGTGCCAGCAGCGGGAGGGAACTTGGAGCGGCTGGAAACACCATATATTTT.

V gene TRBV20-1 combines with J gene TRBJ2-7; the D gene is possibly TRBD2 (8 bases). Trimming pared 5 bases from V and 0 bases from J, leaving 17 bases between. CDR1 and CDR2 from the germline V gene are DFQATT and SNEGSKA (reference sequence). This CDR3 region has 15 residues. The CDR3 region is CSASREGASSYEQYF. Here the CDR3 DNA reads TGCAGTGCTTCCCGGGAGGGGGCCAGCTCCTACGAGCAGTACTTC.

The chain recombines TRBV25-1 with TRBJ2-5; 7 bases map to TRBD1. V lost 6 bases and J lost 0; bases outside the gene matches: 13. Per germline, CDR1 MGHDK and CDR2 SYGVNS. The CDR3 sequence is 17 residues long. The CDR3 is CASSGSDRAKYQETQYF. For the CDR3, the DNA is TGTGCCAGCAGCGGATCCGACAGGGCCAAATACCAAGAGACCCAGTACTTC.

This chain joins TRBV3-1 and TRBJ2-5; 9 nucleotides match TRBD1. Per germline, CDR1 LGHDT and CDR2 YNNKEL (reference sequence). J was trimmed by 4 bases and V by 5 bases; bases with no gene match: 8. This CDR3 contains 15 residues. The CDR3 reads CASSYIRTGVETQYF. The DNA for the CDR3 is TGTGCCAGCAGCTATATACGGACAGGGGTAGAGACCCAGTACTTC.

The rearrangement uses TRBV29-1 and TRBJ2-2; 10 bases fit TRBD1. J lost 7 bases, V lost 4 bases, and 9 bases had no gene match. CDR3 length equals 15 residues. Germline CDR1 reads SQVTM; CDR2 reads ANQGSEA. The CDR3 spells CSVAHTGQGVGELFF. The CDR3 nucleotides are TGCAGCGTTGCCCACACCGGACAGGGGGTCGGGGAGCTGTTTTTT.

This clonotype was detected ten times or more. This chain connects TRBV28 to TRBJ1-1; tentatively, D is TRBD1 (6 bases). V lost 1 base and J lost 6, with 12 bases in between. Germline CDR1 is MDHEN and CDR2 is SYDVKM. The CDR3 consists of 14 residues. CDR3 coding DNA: TGTGCCAGCAGTTTATTGGGGACAACCCCTGAAGCTTTCTTT. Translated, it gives CASSLLGTTPEAFF.

The DNA of the CDR3 is TGTGCCTGGAGTGTAGTGTATTCACCCCTCCACTTT. Translated: CAWSVVYSPLHF. The rearrangement links TRBV30 to TRBJ1-6; D gene uncertain. Trimming removed 0 bases at V and 8 bases at J, with 5 bases between. Germline V CDR1 and CDR2: GTSNPN, SVGIG (reference sequence). CDR3 length: 12 residues. The whole variable domain, filled in from reference TRBV30 and TRBJ1-6, reads SQTIHQWPATLVQPVGSPLSLECTVEGTSNPNLYWYRQAAGRGLQLLFYSVGIGQISSEVPQNLSASRPQDRQFILSSKKLLLSDSGFYLCAWSVVYSPLHFGNGTRLTVT.

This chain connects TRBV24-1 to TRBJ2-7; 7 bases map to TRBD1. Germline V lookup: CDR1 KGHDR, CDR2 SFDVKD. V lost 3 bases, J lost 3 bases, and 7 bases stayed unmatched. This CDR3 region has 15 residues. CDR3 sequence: CATSDPRQGIYEQYF. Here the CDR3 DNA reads TGTGCCACCAGTGATCCACGACAGGGAATCTACGAGCAGTACTTC.

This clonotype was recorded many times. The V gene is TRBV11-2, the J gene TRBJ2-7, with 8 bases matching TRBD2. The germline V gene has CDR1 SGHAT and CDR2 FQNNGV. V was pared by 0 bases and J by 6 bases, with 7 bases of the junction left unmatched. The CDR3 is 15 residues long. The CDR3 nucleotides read TGTGCCAGCAGCTTAGATCAGGCGGGAGGAAGCGAGCAGTACTTC. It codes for CASSLDQAGGSEQYF.

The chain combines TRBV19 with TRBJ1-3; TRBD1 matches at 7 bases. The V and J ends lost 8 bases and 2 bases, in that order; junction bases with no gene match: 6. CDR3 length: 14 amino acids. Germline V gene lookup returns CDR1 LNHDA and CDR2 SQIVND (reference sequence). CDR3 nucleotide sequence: TGTGCCAGTCGACAGGGTGGGGCTGGAAACACCATATATTTT. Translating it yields CASRQGGAGNTIYF. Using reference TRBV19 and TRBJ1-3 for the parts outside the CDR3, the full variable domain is DGGITQSPKYLFRKEGQNVTLSCEQNLNHDAMYWYRQDPGQGLRLIYYSQIVNDFQKGDIAEGYSVSREKKESFPLTVTSAQKNPTAFYLCASRQGGAGNTIYFGEGSWLTVV.

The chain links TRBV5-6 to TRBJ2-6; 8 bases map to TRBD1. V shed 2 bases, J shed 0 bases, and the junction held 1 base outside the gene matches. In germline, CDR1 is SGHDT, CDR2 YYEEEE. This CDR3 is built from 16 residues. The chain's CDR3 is CASSLTGGSGANVLTF. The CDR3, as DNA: TGTGCCAGCAGCTTAACAGGGGGCTCTGGGGCCAACGTCCTGACTTTC.

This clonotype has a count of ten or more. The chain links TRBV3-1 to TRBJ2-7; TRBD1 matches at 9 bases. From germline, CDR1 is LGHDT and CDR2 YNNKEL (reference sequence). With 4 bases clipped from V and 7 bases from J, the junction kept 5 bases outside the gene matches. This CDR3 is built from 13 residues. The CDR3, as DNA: TGTGCCAGCAGCCGGACAGGGGAATCAGAGCAGTACTTC. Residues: CASSRTGESEQYF.

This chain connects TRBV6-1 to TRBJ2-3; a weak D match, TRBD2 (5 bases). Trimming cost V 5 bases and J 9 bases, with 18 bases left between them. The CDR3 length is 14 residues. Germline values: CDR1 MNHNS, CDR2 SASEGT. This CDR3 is CASSTTPELGTQYF. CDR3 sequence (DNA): TGTGCCAGCAGTACCACTCCCGAACTAGGCACGCAGTATTTT.